The 29 T cell receptor beta chains listed next were all sequenced from one sample in a study of T-cell reconstitution after alpha-beta-depleted transplantation in children. Unique molecular identifiers were used in preparing the TCRbeta library. TCRdb re-derived calls from the PCR reads in MiXCR, one entry per CDR3 protein. The profile shows 490,000 or so distinct CDR3 sequences, about 10% of them singletons. Specimen: PBMCs, collected before TCRalphabeta/CD19-depleted stem cell transplant. These receptors all stem from a child aged 2-15 years with inherited bone marrow failure, due to receive a stem cell transplant.

This clonotype has only one observation. This rearrangement joins TRBV3-1 to TRBJ2-1; D is uncertain. Looked up from germline, CDR1 is LGHDT and CDR2 is YNNKEL (reference sequence). V lost 1 base, J lost 15 bases, and 10 bases lay in between. This CDR3 is built from 11 residues. The CDR3 DNA reads as TGTGCCAGCAGCCAAGGACTCTTGAGGTTCTTC. Its translation: CASSQGLLRFF.

The chain recombines TRBV20-1 with TRBJ2-7, with TRBD2 identical over 8 bases. The CDR3 totals 14 residues. V was clipped by 6 bases and J by 1 base; unmatched bases: 8. The germline V gene encodes CDR1 DFQATT and CDR2 SNEGSKA (reference sequence). The CDR3: CSAKAGGRSYEQYF. The CDR3 DNA sequence: TGCAGTGCCAAAGCAGGCGGGAGGTCCTACGAGCAGTACTTC.

This clonotype was found many times. The V and J genes are TRBV7-9 and TRBJ2-7; maybe TRBD2 (5 bases). In germline, CDR1 is SEHNR, CDR2 FQNEAQ (reference sequence). CDR3 length equals 16 residues. V lost 0 bases, J lost 4 bases, and 16 bases lay in between. In nucleotides, the CDR3 is TGTGCCAGCAGCTTAGCAGGAGGCCAGACCGCATACGAGCAGTACTTC. It codes for CASSLAGGQTAYEQYF. The full variable domain, in which reference TRBV7-9 and TRBJ2-7 provide the parts outside the CDR3, is DTGVSQNPRHKITKRGQNVTFRCDPISEHNRLYWYRQTLGQGPEFLTYFQNEAQLEKSRLLSDRFSAERPKGSFSTLEIQRTEQGDSAMYLCASSLAGGQTAYEQYFGPGTRLTVT.

This clonotype was seen at least ten times. CDR3 protein: CSALTEGYEQYF. The CDR3, as DNA: TGCAGCGCTCTCACGGAGGGCTACGAGCAGTACTTC. This sequence joins TRBV29-1 and TRBJ2-7, with D possibly TRBD2 on 6 matching bases. Germline V gives CDR1 SQVTM, CDR2 ANQGSEA. The CDR3 is made up of 12 amino acids. V lost 7 bases, J lost 3 bases, and 13 bases lay in between.

This clonotype was counted many times. The V and J genes are TRBV4-3 and TRBJ2-7; possible D gene TRBD2, 6 bases. There are 13 residues in the CDR3. CDR1 is LGHNA, CDR2 YSLEER, per germline. V was clipped by 4 bases and J by 4 bases, with 11 bases between them. The CDR3 loop is CASSRDLGYEQYF. In DNA, the CDR3 is TGCGCCAGCAGCCGGGACTTGGGGTACGAGCAGTACTTC.

This clonotype was seen only once. A read error may be the cause here, since a much bigger clone is one base away. The chain combines TRBV29-1 with TRBJ2-2, with TRBD1 as a possible D gene (5 bases). The CDR3 loop spans 14 amino acids. Germline V gene data show CDR1 as SQVTM and CDR2 as ANQGSEA. The ends were cut back, 7 bases at V and 7 bases at J, with 19 bases in the middle. The CDR3 DNA is TGCAGCGCCGTAACAGGAGATTCTGGCGGGGAGCTGTTTTTT. It is translated as CSAVTGDSGGELFF.

Many counts were recorded for this clonotype. The gene calls are TRBV4-1 and TRBJ2-1, with D unresolved. Germline V lookup: CDR1 MGHRA, CDR2 YSYEKL. This CDR3 comprises 14 residues. Trimming took off 0 bases at V and 14 bases at J, with 17 bases between the two ends. CDR3 sequence (DNA): TGCGCCAGCAGCCAAGATCCCGCAAGCTTTGTCGAGTTCTTC. Translating it yields CASSQDPASFVEFF.

This clonotype was detected many times. The genes are TRBV6-5 and TRBJ2-3; D tentatively reads TRBD1 or TRBD2 (6 bases each). V lost 6 bases and J 0 bases, leaving 16 bases between the germline ends. The CDR3 is 16 residues long. Germline lookup yields CDR1 MNHEY and CDR2 SVGAGI. This chain's CDR3 is CASSPISGASTDTQYF. In DNA form, the CDR3 reads TGTGCCAGCAGCCCCATTTCGGGGGCTAGCACAGATACGCAGTATTTT.

As regards this clonotype: Since a much larger clone is just one base distant, this may be a read error. The genes are TRBV27 and TRBJ1-5; D is undetermined. Per germline, CDR1 MNHEY and CDR2 SMNVEV (reference sequence). The ends were cut back, 4 bases at V and 5 bases at J, with 12 bases in the middle. There are 14 residues in the CDR3. For the CDR3, the DNA is TGTGCCAGCAGTTCGTCGAGAGCGGATCAGCCCCAGCATTTT. As protein: CASSSSRADQPQHF.

This clonotype was detected ten times or more. The chain uses TRBV7-2 and TRBJ2-4; 7 bases line up with TRBD2. V shed 4 bases and J 6 bases; nucleotides not matched to a gene: 6. The germline gives CDR1 SGHTA, CDR2 FQGNSA. The CDR3 is 14 residues long. CDR3 sequence: CASSSRTRGNIQYF. The CDR3 DNA sequence: TGTGCCAGCAGCTCCCGGACTAGGGGAAACATTCAGTACTTC.

This clonotype was observed a few times. The chain couples TRBV29-1 to TRBJ2-3, with D maybe TRBD2 (7 bases). Trimming left V 7 bases short and J 3 bases short, with 14 bases between. CDR1 and CDR2 (germline): SQVTM, ANQGSEA. This CDR3 spans 13 amino acids. The CDR3: CSEGGGRTDTQYF. The CDR3 coding sequence is TGCAGCGAAGGGGGGGGGCGTACAGATACGCAGTATTTT.

A few counts support this clonotype. The chain is built from TRBV28 and TRBJ2-7, with unresolved D. Trimming cost V 5 bases and J 6 bases, with 14 bases left between them. CDR3 length: 13 residues. Germline assignment: CDR1 MDHEN and CDR2 SYDVKM. This CDR3 is CASSQRLDSEQYF. In nucleotides, the CDR3 is TGTGCCAGCAGTCAGCGACTCGATTCCGAGCAGTACTTC. The full variable domain, in which reference TRBV28 and TRBJ2-7 provide the parts outside the CDR3, is DVKVTQSSRYLVKRTGEKVFLECVQDMDHENMFWYRQDPGLGLRLIYFSYDVKMKEKGDIPEGYSVSREKKERFSLILESASTNQTSMYLCASSQRLDSEQYFGPGTRLTVT.

The chain links TRBV20-1 to TRBJ1-6; no definite D call. Trimming shortened V by 3 bases and J by 5 bases, and 29 bases separated the two germline ends. The germline gives CDR1 DFQATT, CDR2 SNEGSKA (reference sequence). This CDR3 has 20 residues. CDR3 region: CSARRQPKDIHHLNNSPLHF. The CDR3 coding sequence is TGCAGTGCTAGGAGGCAGCCCAAAGACATCCATCATTTAAATAATTCACCCCTCCACTTT.

V usage is TRBV30 and J usage is TRBJ2-1; weak D call: TRBD1 (5 bases). Trimming took 0 bases from V and 7 from J, leaving 13 bases between them. The germline gives CDR1 GTSNPN, CDR2 SVGIG (reference sequence). The length of the CDR3 is 14 residues. The CDR3 sequence is CAWSVDTLGNEQFF. Here the CDR3 DNA reads TGTGCCTGGAGTGTGGACACCCTCGGGAATGAGCAGTTCTTC.

This clonotype has just a few counts. The chain joins TRBV28 to TRBJ2-7, with TRBD1 matching 7 bases. CDR3 length: 15 residues. CDR1 MDHEN and CDR2 SYDVKM come from the germline V gene. The V segment lost 3 bases and the J segment 4 bases; nucleotides outside the gene matches: 9. The CDR3: CASSFRGSRAYEQYF. DNA for the CDR3: TGTGCCAGCAGTTTCAGGGGGTCTCGAGCTTACGAGCAGTACTTC.

This clonotype occurred many times. The rearrangement joins TRBV28 to TRBJ2-5; tentative D call: TRBD1 (5 bases). The germline CDR1 and CDR2 sequences are MDHEN and SYDVKM. The ends were cut back, 6 bases at V and 0 bases at J, with 8 bases in the middle. The CDR3 has 13 residues. This CDR3 is CASSDRNQETQYF. The CDR3, as DNA: TGTGCCAGCAGCGACAGAAACCAAGAGACCCAGTACTTC.

This clonotype occurred many times. The chain recombines TRBV12-3 or TRBV12-4 with TRBJ1-4; D call uncertain. The ends were cut back, 8 bases at V and 8 bases at J, with 12 bases in the middle. The CDR3 extends over 12 amino acids. Here the CDR3 reads CASAERREKLFF. Here the CDR3 DNA reads TGTGCCAGCGCCGAAAGGAGGGAAAAACTGTTTTTT.

This clonotype was seen a handful of times. The gene calls are TRBV11-2 and TRBJ2-1, with TRBD2 matching 7 bases. Trimming removed 5 bases from V and 3 bases from J; junction bases left unmatched: 19. Germline V gene lookup returns CDR1 SGHAT and CDR2 FQNNGV. The CDR3 sequence is 19 residues long. CDR3 sequence (DNA): TGTGCCAGCAGCCCGCATGGAAGTCCGTCTGGCGGGAGCTACAATGAGCAGTTCTTC. It yields the protein CASSPHGSPSGGSYNEQFF.

On this clonotype itself: A read error may explain this, as a much larger clone is one base away. This chain connects TRBV11-1 to TRBJ1-1; 7 nucleotides line up with TRBD1. Germline V gives CDR1 SGHAT, CDR2 FQDESV (reference sequence). CDR3 size: 14 residues. Trimming cost V 5 bases and J 1 base; bases outside gene matches: 4. The CDR3, as DNA: TGTGCCAGCAGCCCCCGGGACAGGAACACTGAAGCTTTCTTT. Amino acids: CASSPRDRNTEAFF. Using reference TRBV11-1 and TRBJ1-1 for the parts outside the CDR3, the full variable domain is EAEVAQSPRYKITEKSQAVAFWCDPISGHATLYWYRQILGQGPELLVQFQDESVVDDSQLPKDRFSAERLKGVDSTLKIQPAELGDSAMYLCASSPRDRNTEAFFGQGTRLTVV.

In its sample, this clonotype was seen many times. The V gene is TRBV12-3 or TRBV12-4, the J gene TRBJ2-7, with D maybe TRBD1 (5 bases). Trimming stripped 3 bases from V and 3 bases from J, with 9 bases between. The CDR3 runs to 13 residues. CDR3 nucleotide sequence: TGTGCCAGCAGTTTGGCCAGGGACTACGAGCAGTACTTC. Protein: CASSLARDYEQYF.

This clonotype is a singleton in its sample. V and J are TRBV10-3 and TRBJ2-1; unclear D gene. The CDR3 extends over 13 amino acids. The germline V gene encodes CDR1 ENHRY and CDR2 SYGVKD. Trimming removed 6 bases at V and 6 bases at J, with 12 bases between. CDR3: CAISPPPTNEQFF. The CDR3 DNA follows: TGTGCCATCAGCCCCCCCCCGACCAATGAGCAGTTCTTC.

As regards this clonotype: This may be a read error, as it is one base from a much larger clone. V gene TRBV19 combines with J gene TRBJ2-3, with 8 positions matching TRBD1. This CDR3 is 15 amino acids long. Germline CDR1 LNHDA, CDR2 SQIVND (reference sequence). The V gene end was trimmed by 6 bases and the J gene end by 2 bases; junction bases not matched to a gene: 7. This CDR3 reads CASRPDRAHTDTQYF. CDR3 sequence (DNA): TGTGCCAGTAGGCCGGACAGGGCGCACACAGATACGCAGTATTTT.

There are many counts of this clonotype. The chain employs TRBV5-1 and TRBJ2-7, with 10 positions matching TRBD2. This CDR3 contains 15 residues. The germline V gene encodes CDR1 SGHRS and CDR2 YFSETQ. J gave up 1 base and V 4 bases, and 5 bases lay outside the gene matches. CDR3 in amino acids: CASSKASGGSYEQYF. The CDR3 DNA follows: TGCGCCAGCAGCAAAGCTAGCGGGGGATCCTACGAGCAGTACTTC.

This clonotype was seen once. This clone may be a read error of a much larger clone one base away. CDR3 sequence (DNA): TGTGCCTGCAGCGTCCGGGACTCCCCGGGGGGTGAGCAGTTCTTC. This sequence encodes CACSVRDSPGGEQFF. This chain uses TRBV9 with TRBJ2-1, with 7 bases fitting TRBD2. Germline lookup yields CDR1 SGDLS and CDR2 YYNGEE. This CDR3 contains 15 residues.

This clonotype has a count of ten or more. CDR3 amino acids: CASSFSGSGAYEQYF. The CDR3 region has the DNA TGTGCCAGCAGCTTTAGCGGGAGTGGGGCCTACGAGCAGTACTTC. This rearrangement joins TRBV27 to TRBJ2-7; 9 nucleotides match TRBD2. The trim removed 6 bases at V and 2 bases at J, leaving 8 bases unmatched. The CDR3 runs to 15 residues. Per germline, CDR1 MNHEY and CDR2 SMNVEV (reference sequence).

Many counts were recorded for this clonotype. The rearrangement joins TRBV5-1 to TRBJ1-1; D is possibly TRBD1 (6 bases). CDR1 is SGHRS, CDR2 YFSETQ, per germline. The CDR3 contains 13 residues. Trimming removed 7 bases from V and 3 bases from J, with 13 bases in between. CDR3 sequence reads: CASGLQGYTEAFF. The CDR3 DNA is TGCGCCAGCGGTCTACAGGGTTACACTGAAGCTTTCTTT.

The chain carries TRBV19 and TRBJ2-7; 9 bases match TRBD1. With V trimmed by 6 bases and J by 6 bases, 15 bases remained unmatched. Germline V lookup: CDR1 LNHDA, CDR2 SQIVND (reference sequence). The CDR3 covers 16 residues. The CDR3 DNA reads TGTGCCAGTAGCCGAGGGAGCGGGACAGGGCGGTCCGAGCAGTACTTC. Protein sequence: CASSRGSGTGRSEQYF.

V is TRBV30 and J is TRBJ2-2; 11 bases match TRBD2. Germline loops: CDR1 GTSNPN, CDR2 SVGIG (reference sequence). After removal of 0 bases from V and 5 bases from J, the junction contained 5 bases not matched to a gene. The CDR3 covers 16 residues. The CDR3 loop is CAWSVWVAGGTGELFF. The CDR3 DNA sequence: TGTGCCTGGAGTGTATGGGTAGCGGGAGGGACCGGGGAGCTGTTTTTT.

Note on this clonotype: At one end the junction does not follow the germline gene, possibly because of a read error. The chain recombines TRBV6-5 with TRBJ1-5; D gene unclear. Looked up from germline, CDR1 is MNHEY and CDR2 is SVGAGI. The CDR3 runs 9 residues. In DNA, the CDR3 is TGTGCCAGCAGTCAGCCCCAGCATTTT. Translating gives CASSQPQHF.